A few counts support the clone carrying this T cell receptor beta chain. Its antigen remains unidentified. This sample is part of a study of CD8+CD57+ T cells in acquired aplastic anemia. Study as a whole: Sorted CD4+ plus CD8+ cells gave DNA averaging approximately 3.2 ug.

Germline CDR1 and CDR2: MNHNS and SASEGT. This CDR3 is built from 18 residues. V lost 7 bases and J 0 bases, leaving 22 bases between the germline ends. The TCR beta profiling, which covered VDJ combination and CDR3 sequence, was carried out using genomic DNA as the template. TCRdb independently ran MiXCR on the reads; one entry per CDR3 protein. The data show more than 95,000 distinct CDR3 sequences, approximately 40% seen once. CD8+CD57+ cell expansion had been shown by flow cytometry in patients chosen for sequencing. Patients were therapy-naive when their blood was sampled. Study-wide results and caveats: Patient and control CD8+ Simpson's diversity was not significantly different.

The clonotype comes from a human donor with aplastic anemia. The gene calls are TRBV6-1 and TRBJ1-5; D uncertain. The material sequenced was sorted CD4+, CD8+, or CD8+CD57+ T cells (not recorded which) from PBMCs. CDR3 nucleotides: TGTGCCAGCACCTCGGGTAGGGCCCTGATTTATAGCAATCAGCCCCAGCATTTT. It specifies CASTSGRALIYSNQPQHF.